A single sample gave rise to the 21 T cell receptor beta chains below, sequenced in a study of Tregs in tolerant kidney transplant recipients. The repertoire was sequenced with immunoSEQ multiplex PCR; TCRdb's copy has only in-frame clones and lacks some. This sample carries 90,000 or so clones, 90% to 95% of them seen once, and the ten largest clones take 4.5% to 5%. Input material: CD8+ T cells from blood. Receptors were obtained from a human donor in good health.

This chain uses TRBV4-2 with TRBJ2-3, with D perhaps matching TRBD1 (6 bases). This CDR3 is 15 amino acids long. V dropped 3 bases and J dropped 8 bases, with 18 bases sitting between them. Germline loops: CDR1 LGHNA, CDR2 YNFKEQ. The CDR3 sequence is CASSQASGHMGTQYF. The DNA for the CDR3 is TGTGCCAGCAGCCAGGCATCGGGACATATGGGTACGCAGTATTTT.

A single count supports this clone. The chain links TRBV11-2 to TRBJ2-3, with D perhaps TRBD2 (5 bases). The V gene lost 7 bases and the J gene lost 0 bases, with 23 bases spanning the gap. CDR3 length equals 18 residues. Germline assignment: CDR1 SGHAT and CDR2 FQNNGV. The CDR3 nucleotides read TGTGCCAGCACCTCCGGGATTTATATACCCATTAGCACAGATACGCAGTATTTT. Translated, it gives CASTSGIYIPISTDTQYF.

The DNA of the CDR3 is TGTGCCAGCAGTGACTCCTTGGGACAAGGCCGGGATGGCTACACCTTC. It is translated as CASSDSLGQGRDGYTF. This chain connects TRBV13 to TRBJ1-2; the D gene is possibly TRBD1 (6 bases). CDR3 size: 16 residues. Germline CDR1 PRHDT, CDR2 FYEKMQ (reference sequence). Trimming cost V 6 bases and J 6 bases, with 23 bases left between them.

The J gene is TRBJ2-7, the V gene TRBV10-1, with D perhaps matching TRBD2 (7 bases). The CDR3 has 14 residues. Germline V gives CDR1 WNHNN, CDR2 SYGVQD (reference sequence). The V end lost 1 base, the J end lost 4 bases, and 11 bases lay between the germline ends. The CDR3 region is CASSELRGPYEQYF. In DNA, the CDR3 is TGCGCCAGCAGTGAGTTGCGGGGGCCGTACGAGCAGTACTTC.

V usage is TRBV7-9 and J usage is TRBJ2-7, with 9 bases lining up with TRBD1. The CDR3 length is 14 residues. V shed 4 bases and J 1 base; nucleotides not matched to a gene: 2. CDR1 and CDR2 (germline): SEHNR, FQNEAQ (reference sequence). CDR3 sequence reads: CASSSGTGSYEQYF. The DNA for the CDR3 is TGTGCCAGCAGCTCCGGGACAGGGTCCTACGAGCAGTACTTC.

The rearrangement joins TRBV5-1 to TRBJ2-7; TRBD1 aligns across 8 bases. J was trimmed by 1 base and V by 2 bases; bases with no gene match: 11. Per the germline V gene, CDR1 is SGHRS and CDR2 is YFSETQ. This CDR3 is 17 amino acids long. The CDR3 sequence is CASSLGTGRERSYEQYF. The CDR3 coding sequence is TGCGCCAGCAGCTTAGGGACAGGAAGGGAAAGGTCCTACGAGCAGTACTTC. Full variable domain (outside the CDR3, taken from reference TRBV5-1 and TRBJ2-7): KAGVTQTPRYLIKTRGQQVTLSCSPISGHRSVSWYQQTPGQGLQFLFEYFSETQRNKGNFPGRFSGRQFSNSRSEMNVSTLELGDSALYLCASSLGTGRERSYEQYFGPGTRLTVT.

The chain links TRBV6-5 to TRBJ1-3; D uncertain. Germline V gene data show CDR1 as MNHEY and CDR2 as SVGAGI. The CDR3 has 12 amino acids. Trimming took off 11 bases at V and 4 bases at J, with 12 bases between the two ends. CDR3 protein: CAAGTGGNTIYF. CDR3 bases: TGTGCCGCGGGAACCGGAGGAAACACCATATATTTT.

This clone was counted once. V is TRBV7-9 and J is TRBJ2-7; D is unclear. Looked up from germline, CDR1 is SEHNR and CDR2 is FQNEAQ (reference sequence). The CDR3 contains 15 residues. V dropped 2 bases and J dropped 0 bases, with 11 bases sitting between them. The DNA of the CDR3 is TGTGCCAGCAGCTTATTGGGCAGAGCCTCCTACGAGCAGTACTTC. Residues: CASSLLGRASYEQYF.

This chain connects TRBV25-1 to TRBJ1-2; 7 nucleotides match TRBD1. The CDR3 has 14 residues. V lost 2 bases, J lost 4 bases, and 4 bases stayed unmatched. CDR1 MGHDK and CDR2 SYGVNS come from the germline V gene. The DNA for the CDR3 is TGTGCCAGCAGTGAAGTGACAGGGAGCTATGGCTACACCTTC. It is translated as CASSEVTGSYGYTF.

V and J are TRBV27 and TRBJ2-7; 11 positions agree with TRBD1. This CDR3 is 14 amino acids long. Germline trimming cut 6 bases from V and 6 bases from J; bases unmatched to any gene: 7. Germline loops: CDR1 MNHEY, CDR2 SMNVEV (reference sequence). The CDR3 sequence: CASRQGQGAREQYF. The CDR3 DNA sequence: TGTGCCAGCAGGCAAGGACAGGGGGCGCGCGAGCAGTACTTC.

V is TRBV7-9 and J is TRBJ1-4; possible D gene TRBD1, 5 bases. The CDR3 sequence is 14 residues long. V was pared by 2 bases and J by 5 bases, with 9 bases between. CDR1 is SEHNR and CDR2 is FQNEAQ in the germline V gene (reference sequence). The CDR3 DNA reads as TGTGCCAGCAGCTTAACAGGTGACAATGAAAAACTGTTTTTT. Its translation is CASSLTGDNEKLFF.

V usage is TRBV2 and J usage is TRBJ2-2; a weak D match, TRBD1 (6 bases). Germline V lookup: CDR1 SNHLY, CDR2 FYNNEI. This CDR3 has 15 amino acids. V was trimmed by 10 bases and J by 2 bases, leaving 17 bases between them. CDR3 nucleotide sequence: TGTGCCATCCGCCTTTGGGACAAAAACACCGGGGAGCTGTTTTTT. It translates to CAIRLWDKNTGELFF.

The rearrangement links TRBV7-8 to TRBJ1-1; no clear D gene. V was shortened by 5 bases and J by 0 bases, with 16 bases between the two germline ends. Germline CDR1 is SGHVS and CDR2 is FQNEAQ. The CDR3 has 16 amino acids. CDR3 amino acids: CASSTLGPTMNTEAFF. The CDR3 bases are TGTGCCAGCAGCACCCTTGGGCCGACGATGAACACTGAAGCTTTCTTT.

The chain carries TRBV10-2 and TRBJ2-7; D is unclear. Germline CDR1 and CDR2: WSHSY and SAAADI. V was shortened by 0 bases and J by 2 bases, with 14 bases between the two germline ends. The CDR3 runs to 16 residues. CDR3: CASSESGAEDPYEQYF. Written as DNA, the CDR3 is TGCGCCAGCAGTGAGTCGGGCGCCGAAGATCCCTACGAGCAGTACTTC.

This clone was observed many times. At the DNA level, this CDR3 is encoded by other sequences in the same sample as well. The V call is TRBV2, the J call TRBJ2-7; D is undetermined. The CDR3 consists of 13 residues. Trimming pared 3 bases from V and 2 bases from J, leaving 8 bases between. Per germline, CDR1 SNHLY and CDR2 FYNNEI. CDR3 sequence (DNA): TGTGCCAGCAGTGAGGGGTTCGCCTACGAGCAGTACTTC. It encodes CASSEGFAYEQYF.

The CDR3 DNA reads TGTGCCAGTAGCCTAAACTTAGATGATTACAATGAGCAGTTCTTC. It translates to CASSLNLDDYNEQFF. The chain has TRBV19 and TRBJ2-1; D remains unclear. Per germline, CDR1 LNHDA and CDR2 SQIVND (reference sequence). The CDR3 length is 15 residues. The V end lost 6 bases, the J end lost 4 bases, and 16 bases lay between the germline ends.

The chain joins TRBV19 to TRBJ1-2; D remains ambiguous. The CDR3 contains 13 residues. Germline loops: CDR1 LNHDA, CDR2 SQIVND (reference sequence). The germline V and J ends were trimmed by 7 bases and 3 bases, with 12 bases remaining between them. CDR3: CASMGGRHYGYTF. CDR3 bases: TGTGCCAGTATGGGAGGTAGGCACTATGGCTACACCTTC. The full variable domain, with the rest looked up from reference TRBV19 and TRBJ1-2, is DGGITQSPKYLFRKEGQNVTLSCEQNLNHDAMYWYRQDPGQGLRLIYYSQIVNDFQKGDIAEGYSVSREKKESFPLTVTSAQKNPTAFYLCASMGGRHYGYTFGSGTRLTVV.

The rearrangement uses TRBV6-5 and TRBJ2-7; no definite D call. V was cut by 4 bases and J by 2 bases, with 15 bases left in between. This CDR3 is 15 amino acids long. Per the germline V gene, CDR1 is MNHEY and CDR2 is SVGAGI. The CDR3, as DNA: TGTGCCAGCAGTTCCCTTAATAGGAACCCCTACGAGCAGTACTTC. Amino acids: CASSSLNRNPYEQYF.

This chain joins TRBV13 and TRBJ1-1; D might be TRBD1 (6 bases). Trimming removed 4 bases from V and 5 bases from J, with 17 bases in between. Germline V gene data show CDR1 as PRHDT and CDR2 as FYEKMQ (reference sequence). CDR3 length equals 15 residues. Here the CDR3 DNA reads TGTGCCAGCAGCTCCCGTGGGGGGGCTGGAACTGAAGCTTTCTTT. Amino acid sequence: CASSSRGGAGTEAFF.

The V and J genes are TRBV9 and TRBJ2-2; TRBD2 aligns across 7 bases. The CDR3 contains 16 residues. Germline V gene data show CDR1 as SGDLS and CDR2 as YYNGEE. The V gene end was trimmed by 4 bases and the J gene end by 0 bases; junction bases not matched to a gene: 6. The CDR3 DNA sequence: TGTGCCAGCAGCTTCCCCGGGACTACGAACACCGGGGAGCTGTTTTTT. It yields the protein CASSFPGTTNTGELFF.

J is TRBJ1-1 and V is TRBV5-1, with unresolved D. V was clipped by 0 bases and J by 0 bases, with 12 bases between them. There are 16 residues in the CDR3. CDR1 is SGHRS, CDR2 YFSETQ, per germline. CDR3 amino acids: CASSLAGLEMNTEAFF. In DNA form, the CDR3 reads TGCGCCAGCAGCTTGGCAGGACTGGAGATGAACACTGAAGCTTTCTTT.